A selection of T cell receptor beta chains follows, all from one sample in a study of lymphopenia after photon versus proton radiotherapy. TCRdb keeps only in-frame clones here, not all; method: immunoSEQ multiplex PCR. The top ten hold more than 14% of the sample, which has over 25,000 clones, about 80% seen once. The sequencing here drew on peripheral blood, taken from a patient treated with proton-based radiotherapy. The receptors come from a woman between 65 and 79 years old with pancreatic cancer. Each CDR3 is given with its conserved first and last residue. D genes are given only for firm matches. Only some rows state a clone size, as once, few, many or a class for expanded clones.

TRBV19	NA	TRBD1	TRBJ1-5	TGTGCCAGTAGTGTTCTGACAGGGAATGCCAATCAGCCCCAGCATTTT	CASSVLTGNANQPQHF
TRBV28	NA	NA	TRBJ1-2	TGTGCCAGCAGCCCCAATCCATTTGGGAACTATGGCTACACCTTC	CASSPNPFGNYGYTF
TRBV5-4	NA	NA	TRBJ2-6	TGTGCCAGCAGCTCGGACATTACTTCTGGGGCCAACGTCCTGACTTTC	CASSSDITSGANVLTF
TRBV11-3	NA	NA	TRBJ2-7	TGTGCCAGCGGGTCCTCCGGATGGCGGGGCAACGAGCAGTACTTC	CASGSSGWRGNEQYF
TRBV5-8	once	NA	TRBJ1-5	TGTGCCAGCAGCTCCAACAGGGCACCCCAGCATTTT	CASSSNRAPQHF
TRBV30	NA	TRBD1	TRBJ1-2	TGTGTCTGGAGGACGACGACATCGGGACAGGGGACGGGTGGCTACACCTTC	CVWRTTTSGQGTGGYTF
TRBV28	NA	NA	TRBJ1-1	TGTGCCAGCAGGGAAGACAGGCTGATCACTGAAGCTTTCTTT	CASREDRLITEAFF
TRBV7-9	NA	NA	TRBJ2-7	TGTGCCAGCAGCGCCACAATCGAGCAGTACTTC	CASSATIEQYF
TRBV6-6	few	NA	TRBJ2-2	TGTGCCAGCAGTTACTCGTCGGTCACCGGGGAGCTGTTTTTT	CASSYSSVTGELFF
TRBV19	NA	NA	TRBJ1-4	TGTGCCAGTACGGTCGGGCGAACTAATGAAAAACTGTTTTTT	CASTVGRTNEKLFF
TRBV9	NA	NA	TRBJ2-3	TGTGCCAGCAGCGTAGATGGAGGGAGATACACAGATACGCAGTATTTT	CASSVDGGRYTDTQYF
TRBV6-1	few	TRBD1	TRBJ1-5	TGTGCCAGCAGTCTCACAGGGGGCTACAATCAGCCCCAGCATTTT	CASSLTGGYNQPQHF
TRBV7-9	NA	NA	TRBJ1-1	TGTGCCAGCAGCCCCGGGACGGCGAACACTGAAGCTTTCTTT	CASSPGTANTEAFF
TRBV5-4	NA	TRBD1	TRBJ1-2	TGTGCCAGCAGCTTGGAAGGGACAGGGGTACGGATTTATGGCTACACCTTC	CASSLEGTGVRIYGYTF
TRBV6-5	NA	NA	TRBJ2-5	TGTGCCAGCAGTTACTCCAGCGGCCGACAAGAGACCCAGTACTTC	CASSYSSGRQETQYF
TRBV28	NA	TRBD2	TRBJ2-7	TGTGCCAGCAGTTTATGGGCTAGCGGGAGCGGCGAGCAGTACTTC	CASSLWASGSGEQYF
TRBV21-1	NA	NA	TRBJ2-2	TGTGCCAGCAGCAAACGTGTTAGGGTAACCGGGGAGCTGTTTTTT	CASSKRVRVTGELFF
TRBV5-1	once	NA	TRBJ2-3	TGCGCCAGCAGCAGTGGAGGAGATACGCAGTATTTT	CASSSGGDTQYF
TRBV7-8	once	TRBD1	TRBJ2-1	TGTGCCAGCAGCGGGGGCTTGACAGGGAATGAGCAGTTCTTC	CASSGGLTGNEQFF
TRBV6-6	NA	NA	TRBJ2-7	TGTGCCAGCAGTTTAAGACCAGAAATCCTATACGAGCAGTACTTC	CASSLRPEILYEQYF
TRBV28	NA	NA	TRBJ2-6	TGTGCCAGCAGTCTGTACTACAACTCTGGGGCCAACGTCCTGACTTTC	CASSLYYNSGANVLTF
TRBV6-6	NA	NA	TRBJ2-2	TGTGCCAGCTCGGAGCCAGCCGGGGAGCTGTTTTTT	CASSEPAGELFF
TRBV5-1	few	TRBD1	TRBJ2-3	TGCGCCAGCAGCCCTGCGGGACAGGGTGGAGATACGCAGTATTTT	CASSPAGQGGDTQYF
TRBV13	NA	NA	TRBJ2-7	TGTGCCAGCAGTTTCTCCACGGGACCAACCCCTCTCTACGAGCAGTACTTC	CASSFSTGPTPLYEQYF
TRBV7-9	NA	NA	TRBJ1-5	TGTGCCAGCAGCGTCGACAGTAGCAATCAGCCCCAGCATTTT	CASSVDSSNQPQHF
TRBV6-6	NA	NA	TRBJ1-1	TGTGCCAGCAGTTGGCCCCCATTCAACACTGAAGCTTTCTTT	CASSWPPFNTEAFF
TRBV28	NA	TRBD2	TRBJ2-2	TGTGCCAGCAGTTTATTTATTAGCGGGGCATCGAACACCGGGGAGCTGTTTTTT	CASSLFISGASNTGELFF
TRBV9	NA	NA	TRBJ2-3	TGTGCCAGCAGCGTAGTCAGTAGCACAGATACGCAGTATTTT	CASSVVSSTDTQYF
TRBV15	NA	TRBD2	TRBJ2-1	TGTGCCACCAGCAGAGATATTTGGGGGACTAGCGGGAGACATGAGCAGTTCTTC	CATSRDIWGTSGRHEQFF
TRBV21-1	NA	NA	TRBJ1-1	TGTGCCAGCACCGAAGGAAGACCTCCGCTAGCGGCGTACACTGAAGCTTTCTTT	CASTEGRPPLAAYTEAFF
TRBV7-8	NA	NA	TRBJ1-5	TGTGCCAGCAGCTTCCCTTCGGGCAATCAGCCCCAGCATTTT	CASSFPSGNQPQHF
TRBV19	NA	TRBD1	TRBJ2-3	TGTGCCAGTATACAGGGGGCTAATTCTGCAGATACGCAGTATTTT	CASIQGANSADTQYF
TRBV18	NA	NA	TRBJ1-4	TGTGCCAGCTCGACCACTGCTTCTGGACATCCTAATGAAAAACTGTTTTTT	CASSTTASGHPNEKLFF
TRBV6-5	NA	TRBD1	TRBJ2-7	TGTGCCAGCAGTTCCCGGGACAGGGGTATCTACGAGCAGTACTTC	CASSSRDRGIYEQYF
TRBV10-2	NA	TRBD1	TRBJ1-2	TGCGCCAGCAGCGACAGGGGGGACTCCGAAGGCTACACCTTC	CASSDRGDSEGYTF
TRBV6-5	NA	NA	TRBJ1-2	TGTGCCAGCAGTTCCCCTTGGGGCTACACCTTC	CASSSPWGYTF
TRBV30	NA	NA	TRBJ1-4	TGTGCCTGGAGTGTACAACAGGCGAAAGAAAAACTGTTTTTT	CAWSVQQAKEKLFF
TRBV19	NA	NA	TRBJ1-2	TGTGCCAGTAGTATAGGTCGCAGGGACGAAGTTAACTATGGCTACACCTTC	CASSIGRRDEVNYGYTF
TRBV4-3	NA	TRBD1	TRBJ2-7	TGCGCCAGCAGCCAAGGATGGGCTACGGGACAGCCCTACGAGCAGTACTTC	CASSQGWATGQPYEQYF
TRBV10-3	NA	NA	TRBJ1-1	TGTGCCATCAGGCCGGTCGAGCTAAACACTGAAGCTTTCTTT	CAIRPVELNTEAFF
TRBV2	NA	NA	TRBJ1-1	TGTGCCAGCATTGTCCAGGGCGGCACTGAAGCTTTCTTT	CASIVQGGTEAFF
TRBV5-1	NA	NA	TRBJ1-1	TGCGCCAGCAGCTTATCCCTTGGGCCCACTGAAGCTTTCTTT	CASSLSLGPTEAFF
TRBV18	NA	TRBD2	TRBJ2-7	TGTGCCAGCTCACCGGGACTAGCGGGACTCTACGAGCAGTACTTC	CASSPGLAGLYEQYF
TRBV28	NA	TRBD1	TRBJ2-1	TGTGCCAGCAGGGGGTGGGGACAGGGTGACAATGAGCAGTTCTTC	CASRGWGQGDNEQFF
TRBV19	few	NA	TRBJ2-1	TGTGCCACTACCAGGGACAGGGTGACTAGCGGCGACTACAATGAGCAGTTCTTC	CATTRDRVTSGDYNEQFF
TRBV6-5	NA	NA	TRBJ2-7	TGTGCCAGCAACTCCCTGGGGACCTACGAGCAGTACTTC	CASNSLGTYEQYF
TRBV4-3	NA	TRBD2	TRBJ2-1	TGCGCCAGCAGCCAAGATTGGCTAGCGGGAGGGGAGCAGTTCTTC	CASSQDWLAGGEQFF
TRBV11-3	NA	NA	TRBJ2-7	TGTGCCAGCAGCTTAGTCCACGACTCATCCTACGAGCAGTACTTC	CASSLVHDSSYEQYF
TRBV4-2	few	TRBD1	TRBJ1-2	TGTGCCAGCAGCCAAGCCGGACAGGATGGCTACACCTTC	CASSQAGQDGYTF
TRBV27	once	NA	TRBJ1-2	TGTGCCAGCAGCCCGTCAGGCAGAGAAGGCTACACCTTC	CASSPSGREGYTF
TRBV10-3	few	NA	TRBJ2-1	TGTGCCACCCAACTTGGGTCAAACAATGAGCAGTTCTTC	CATQLGSNNEQFF
TRBV13	NA	TRBD2	TRBJ2-2	TGTGCCAGCAGCTCCCTTGGGACTAGCGGAAACACCGGGGAGCTGTTTTTT	CASSSLGTSGNTGELFF
TRBV11-2	NA	TRBD2	TRBJ2-2	TGTGCCAGCAGCAAACTAGCGGGAGTCGGGGAGCTGTTTTTT	CASSKLAGVGELFF
TRBV11-2	NA	NA	TRBJ1-1	TGTGCCAGCAGCTTAGGAGAGGACACTGAAGCTTTCTTT	CASSLGEDTEAFF
TRBV4-1	NA	NA	TRBJ1-2	TGCGCCAGCAGCCAAGAAATTTGGCGGGATGGCTACACCTTC	CASSQEIWRDGYTF
TRBV5-1	NA	TRBD2	TRBJ2-1	TGCGCCAGCAGCTTGGCCAGCGGGAGTTTAGATGAGCAGTTCTTC	CASSLASGSLDEQFF
TRBV27	NA	NA	TRBJ1-6	TGTGCCAGCAGTTTAGAGGGGGTAATTAATTCACCCCTCCACTTT	CASSLEGVINSPLHF
TRBV6-5	NA	NA	TRBJ2-7	TGTGCCAGCAGTCGGGGGCCCGAGGGGAACTACGAGCAGTACTTC	CASSRGPEGNYEQYF